The 29 T cell receptor beta chains given below trace back to one sample, sequenced in a study of vaccination and CD4 T cells after COVID-19. With the Oncomine TCR Beta short-read assay, DNA from cultured CD4+ T cells was sequenced. MiXCR, run by TCRdb on the PCR reads, gives a single entry per CDR3 protein. The sample lists about 20,000 distinct CDR3 sequences, approximately 50% occurring once. The sample's treatment: roughly ten-day PBMC culture with coronavirus spike peptide pools or control peptides (ViraFEST assay). Their recognized antigens are unknown. The sequencing sample was made of CD4+ T cells from blood, cultured in vitro. These receptor sequences come from a human donor who had recovered from COVID-19.

This clonotype occurred a few times. The chain links TRBV19 to TRBJ1-5; tentative D call: TRBD1 (5 bases). V lost 5 bases, J lost 4 bases, and 21 bases lay in between. Germline loops: CDR1 LNHDA, CDR2 SQIVND (reference sequence). The CDR3 is 17 amino acids. The CDR3 sequence is CASSGGGQGAGNQPQHF. As DNA, the CDR3 is TGTGCCAGTAGTGGGGGAGGTCAAGGGGCAGGTAATCAGCCCCAGCATTTT. The full variable domain, rest sourced from reference TRBV19 and TRBJ1-5, is DGGITQSPKYLFRKEGQNVTLSCEQNLNHDAMYWYRQDPGQGLRLIYYSQIVNDFQKGDIAEGYSVSREKKESFPLTVTSAQKNPTAFYLCASSGGGQGAGNQPQHFGDGTRLSIL.

This chain links TRBV5-1 with TRBJ2-7, with D maybe TRBD2 (7 bases). Germline loops: CDR1 SGHRS, CDR2 YFSETQ. This CDR3 spans 15 amino acids. Trimming shortened V by 4 bases and J by 2 bases, and 16 bases separated the two germline ends. As DNA, the CDR3 is TGCGCCAGCAGCCGGGGGGCTAGCGGTCCCTACGAGCAGTACTTC. Its translation is CASSRGASGPYEQYF.

The chain links TRBV7-9 to TRBJ2-7, with TRBD1 matching 9 bases. This CDR3 comprises 15 residues. Germline assignment: CDR1 SEHNR and CDR2 FQNEAQ (reference sequence). V was clipped by 4 bases and J by 2 bases; unmatched bases: 6. This chain's CDR3 is CASSSLGTGTYEQYF. CDR3 in DNA: TGTGCCAGCAGCTCACTCGGGACAGGGACCTACGAGCAGTACTTC.

This chain links TRBV12-3 or TRBV12-4 with TRBJ1-3; D not certain. Trimming left V 1 base short and J 0 bases short, with 4 bases between. The CDR3 extends over 14 amino acids. CDR3 sequence reads: CASSLGISGNTIYF. CDR3 coding DNA: TGTGCCAGCAGTTTAGGGATCTCTGGAAACACCATATATTTT.

A few counts support this clonotype. The genes are TRBV6-5 and TRBJ1-1, with a weak D call TRBD1 (5 bases). This CDR3 has 18 residues. The germline V gene encodes CDR1 MNHEY and CDR2 SVGAGI. V was cut by 2 bases and J by 3 bases, with 22 bases left in between. CDR3 bases: TGTGCCAGCAGTTACGGGGGGTGGCCCCGGCGGGGTGACACTGAAGCTTTCTTT. The encoded protein is CASSYGGWPRRGDTEAFF.

The J gene is TRBJ2-5, the V gene TRBV30, with TRBD2 identical over 10 bases. The germline V gene has CDR1 GTSNPN and CDR2 SVGIG (reference sequence). After removal of 2 bases from V and 4 bases from J, the junction contained 1 base not matched to a gene. The CDR3 is 13 amino acids. CDR3 protein: CAWSIAGGETQYF. The CDR3 DNA is TGTGCCTGGAGTATAGCGGGAGGAGAGACCCAGTACTTC.

The CDR3 bases are TGTGCTAGTGGTTCCAACCCCGCCGGGACCCAGTACTTC. The encoded protein is CASGSNPAGTQYF. The chain recombines TRBV12-5 with TRBJ2-5; D unclear. The CDR3 totals 13 residues. The V gene's germline CDR1 is LGHNT and CDR2 FRNRAP. V was clipped by 4 bases and J by 7 bases, with 13 bases between them.

V usage is TRBV19 and J usage is TRBJ2-7; 8 positions agree with TRBD1. Germline values: CDR1 LNHDA, CDR2 SQIVND (reference sequence). The CDR3 consists of 14 residues. V shed 8 bases and J 0 bases; nucleotides not matched to a gene: 6. The CDR3 loop reads CASARTGLSYEQYF. The CDR3 nucleotides read TGTGCCAGTGCCCGGACAGGGCTCTCCTACGAGCAGTACTTC.

The V and J genes are TRBV5-1 and TRBJ2-7; TRBD1 or TRBD2 may be the D gene (8 bases each). The CDR3 is 18 amino acids. Trimming stripped 4 bases from V and 4 bases from J, with 27 bases between. Germline CDR1 reads SGHRS; CDR2 reads YFSETQ. The CDR3 nucleotides read TGCGCCAGCAGCCCCAAGGACAGGGTGAGGCGGGAGGCGTACGAGCAGTACTTC. Its protein is CASSPKDRVRREAYEQYF.

V usage is TRBV19 and J usage is TRBJ2-1; tentatively, D is TRBD1 (6 bases). CDR1 and CDR2 from the germline V gene are LNHDA and SQIVND (reference sequence). There are 15 residues in the CDR3. V was shortened by 0 bases and J by 0 bases, with 6 bases between the two germline ends. The CDR3 nucleotides are TGTGCCAGTAGTATAGACAGGGGCTCCTACAATGAGCAGTTCTTC. It translates to CASSIDRGSYNEQFF. The full variable domain, in which reference TRBV19 and TRBJ2-1 provide the parts outside the CDR3, is DGGITQSPKYLFRKEGQNVTLSCEQNLNHDAMYWYRQDPGQGLRLIYYSQIVNDFQKGDIAEGYSVSREKKESFPLTVTSAQKNPTAFYLCASSIDRGSYNEQFFGPGTRLTVL.

The chain joins TRBV11-2 to TRBJ2-2; 8 positions match TRBD1. The CDR3 has 15 amino acids. J lost 7 bases, V lost 5 bases, and 9 bases had no gene match. CDR1 SGHAT and CDR2 FQNNGV come from the germline V gene. CDR3 protein: CASSQIRGQGGELFF. In DNA, the CDR3 is TGTGCCAGCAGCCAAATCAGGGGGCAGGGCGGGGAGCTGTTTTTT.

The V call is TRBV6-5, the J call TRBJ1-2; D call uncertain. Germline assignment: CDR1 MNHEY and CDR2 SVGAGI. This CDR3 contains 14 residues. V was pared by 0 bases and J by 8 bases, with 13 bases between. CDR3 protein: CASSYSTAMGGYTF. CDR3 DNA sequence: TGTGCCAGCAGTTACTCAACAGCAATGGGCGGCTACACCTTC.

This chain uses TRBV7-2 with TRBJ2-7, with 9 nucleotides matching TRBD1. The CDR3 runs 15 residues. The junction had 7 bases not matched to a gene; V was cut back by 5 bases and J by 2 bases. Germline V lookup: CDR1 SGHTA, CDR2 FQGNSA. In DNA, the CDR3 is TGTGCCAGCAGCCTGTCGGGGACAGGGACCTACGAGCAGTACTTC. Its protein is CASSLSGTGTYEQYF.

There are a few counts of this clonotype. J is TRBJ2-7 and V is TRBV11-2; 9 nucleotides agree with TRBD1. From germline, CDR1 is SGHAT and CDR2 FQNNGV. Trimming cost V 4 bases and J 2 bases; bases outside gene matches: 12. This CDR3 has 17 residues. The CDR3 spells CASSSSTGTGTAYEQYF. The DNA for the CDR3 is TGTGCCAGCAGCTCCTCCACAGGGACAGGGACAGCCTACGAGCAGTACTTC.

This chain uses TRBV3-1 with TRBJ1-1; TRBD1 agrees at 9 bases. With V trimmed by 3 bases and J by 5 bases, 7 bases remained unmatched. Looked up from germline, CDR1 is LGHDT and CDR2 is YNNKEL (reference sequence). The CDR3 consists of 15 residues. CDR3 amino acids: CASSHLRDRATEAFF. The CDR3 nucleotides are TGTGCCAGCAGCCATCTCCGGGACAGGGCTACTGAAGCTTTCTTT. The whole variable domain, filled in from reference TRBV3-1 and TRBJ1-1, reads DTAVSQTPKYLVTQMGNDKSIKCEQNLGHDTMYWYKQDSKKFLKIMFSYNNKELIINETVPNRFSPKSPDKAHLNLHINSLELGDSAVYFCASSHLRDRATEAFFGQGTRLTVV.

The chain carries TRBV20-1 and TRBJ2-7; D perhaps matches TRBD1 (6 bases). This CDR3 comprises 15 residues. V lost 6 bases and J 2 bases, leaving 20 bases between the germline ends. Germline lookup yields CDR1 DFQATT and CDR2 SNEGSKA (reference sequence). The CDR3 protein is CSAPTEHRVAYEQYF. The CDR3 DNA follows: TGCAGTGCGCCCACAGAACACAGGGTAGCCTACGAGCAGTACTTC.

This clonotype was detected only a few times. The J gene is TRBJ1-1, the V gene TRBV28; D unclear. Trimming removed 6 bases at V and 4 bases at J, with 12 bases between. The CDR3 runs 13 residues. Germline V lookup: CDR1 MDHEN, CDR2 SYDVKM. CDR3 in amino acids: CASRPTSRTEAFF. In DNA form, the CDR3 reads TGTGCCAGCAGGCCTACATCTCGCACTGAAGCTTTCTTT.

The chain has TRBV7-2 and TRBJ1-2, with TRBD1 as a possible D gene (5 bases). Germline V CDR1 and CDR2: SGHTA, FQGNSA. The CDR3 totals 13 residues. V was cut by 2 bases and J by 8 bases, with 12 bases left in between. The CDR3 DNA follows: TGTGCCAGCAGCTTAATGGGCGGGGGGGGCTACACCTTC. It translates to CASSLMGGGGYTF. Variable domain in full (rest from reference TRBV7-2 and TRBJ1-2): GAGVSQSPSNKVTEKGKDVELRCDPISGHTALYWYRQSLGQGLEFLIYFQGNSAPDKSGLPSDRFSAERTGGSVSTLTIQRTQQEDSAVYLCASSLMGGGGYTFGSGTRLTVV.

J is TRBJ2-5 and V is TRBV6-1; maybe TRBD1 (6 bases). The CDR3 covers 13 residues. From germline, CDR1 is MNHNS and CDR2 SASEGT. With 7 bases removed from V and 3 bases from J, the gap between germline ends came to 12 bases. The CDR3 nucleotides are TGTGCCAGCACCCCCGCAGGGGAAGAGACCCAGTACTTC. Translation gives CASTPAGEETQYF.

This clonotype was counted only a few times. This chain connects TRBV6-5 to TRBJ1-5; a possible D gene is TRBD1 (6 bases). Trimming stripped 2 bases from V and 7 bases from J, with 15 bases between. This CDR3 region has 15 residues. Germline CDR1 and CDR2: MNHEY and SVGAGI. The CDR3 protein is CASSYLPSRGQPQHF. In DNA, the CDR3 is TGTGCCAGCAGTTACCTCCCTTCGAGGGGGCAGCCCCAGCATTTT.

This clonotype occurred a few times. The chain couples TRBV6-4 to TRBJ2-1, with a possible D match to TRBD2 (6 bases). V gave up 0 bases and J gave up 0 bases, with 6 bases separating them. CDR1 is MRHNA and CDR2 is SNTAGT in the germline V gene. This CDR3 comprises 15 residues. In DNA form, the CDR3 reads TGTGCCAGCAGTGACTCAGCGGGCTCCTACAATGAGCAGTTCTTC. This codes for CASSDSAGSYNEQFF.

This clonotype was detected once. This chain connects TRBV20-1 to TRBJ2-1; tentative D call: TRBD2 (7 bases). Germline-derived CDR1 and CDR2 are DFQATT and SNEGSKA (reference sequence). V was cut by 2 bases and J by 1 base, with 21 bases left in between. This CDR3 has 18 amino acids. The CDR3 DNA reads TGCAGTGCTAGACAATTTTTTAGGGGGGGCTCGTCCTACAATGAGCAGTTCTTC. Protein sequence: CSARQFFRGGSSYNEQFF.

This chain joins TRBV6-2 or TRBV6-3 and TRBJ2-1; D perhaps matches TRBD2 (5 bases). Germline V gives CDR1 MNHEY, CDR2 SVGEGT. With 0 bases removed from V and 4 bases from J, the gap between germline ends came to 7 bases. The CDR3 runs to 14 residues. The chain's CDR3 is CASSYSSGYNEQFF. CDR3 in DNA: TGTGCCAGCAGTTACTCTTCGGGGTACAATGAGCAGTTCTTC.

This clonotype was observed a handful of times. This rearrangement joins TRBV7-2 to TRBJ1-2; D call uncertain. Between the trimmed V and J ends, which lost 0 bases and 8 bases, there was a span of 13 bases. Germline-derived CDR1 and CDR2 are SGHTA and FQGNSA. The CDR3 has 14 residues. The CDR3 nucleotides are TGTGCCAGCAGCTTAGCGCTTACTAACGACGGCTACACCTTC. It specifies CASSLALTNDGYTF.

The chain uses TRBV10-2 and TRBJ2-1; possible D gene TRBD2, 5 bases. The germline CDR1 and CDR2 sequences are WSHSY and SAAADI. V was clipped by 6 bases and J by 4 bases, with 16 bases between them. The CDR3 extends over 15 amino acids. CDR3 nucleotides: TGCGCCAGCAGGGTACTAGGCACCAATTACAATGAGCAGTTCTTC. Translation gives CASRVLGTNYNEQFF.

The V gene is TRBV24-1, the J gene TRBJ2-7; D may be TRBD1 or TRBD2 (6 bases each). Trimming stripped 9 bases from V and 5 bases from J, with 10 bases between. Germline V gene data show CDR1 as KGHDR and CDR2 as SFDVKD. This CDR3 comprises 11 residues. In nucleotides, the CDR3 is TGTGCCACCTCCCGGGGGCACGAGCAGTACTTC. Translated: CATSRGHEQYF.

The chain carries TRBV12-3 or TRBV12-4 and TRBJ2-1, with 10 nucleotides matching TRBD1. The CDR3 is 17 amino acids. Unmatched junction bases numbered 12, after V lost 5 bases and J lost 5 bases. This CDR3 reads CASSPGQGGPGHNEQFF. The CDR3 DNA reads as TGTGCCAGCAGTCCCGGACAGGGGGGACCAGGACACAATGAGCAGTTCTTC.

DNA of the CDR3: TGTGCCAGCAGTATCCGGCAGGCCGGACGAGATGGCTACACCTTC. It encodes CASSIRQAGRDGYTF. The rearrangement uses TRBV2 and TRBJ1-2; D is uncertain. Between the trimmed V and J ends, which lost 5 bases and 6 bases, there was a span of 19 bases. CDR1 and CDR2 from the germline V gene are SNHLY and FYNNEI. The CDR3 spans 15 residues.

The DNA of the CDR3 is TGTGCCAGCACCCCGGGGGGGGTCGGGGAGCTGTTTTTT. Residues: CASTPGGVGELFF. The gene calls are TRBV28 and TRBJ2-2; TRBD2 matches 8 bases. V trimming: 7 bases; J trimming: 7 bases; junction bases outside the gene matches: 5. Germline CDR1 reads MDHEN; CDR2 reads SYDVKM. This CDR3 is built from 13 residues. The whole variable domain, remainder taken from reference TRBV28 and TRBJ2-2, is DVKVTQSSRYLVKRTGEKVFLECVQDMDHENMFWYRQDPGLGLRLIYFSYDVKMKEKGDIPEGYSVSREKKERFSLILESASTNQTSMYLCASTPGGVGELFFGEGSRLTVL.